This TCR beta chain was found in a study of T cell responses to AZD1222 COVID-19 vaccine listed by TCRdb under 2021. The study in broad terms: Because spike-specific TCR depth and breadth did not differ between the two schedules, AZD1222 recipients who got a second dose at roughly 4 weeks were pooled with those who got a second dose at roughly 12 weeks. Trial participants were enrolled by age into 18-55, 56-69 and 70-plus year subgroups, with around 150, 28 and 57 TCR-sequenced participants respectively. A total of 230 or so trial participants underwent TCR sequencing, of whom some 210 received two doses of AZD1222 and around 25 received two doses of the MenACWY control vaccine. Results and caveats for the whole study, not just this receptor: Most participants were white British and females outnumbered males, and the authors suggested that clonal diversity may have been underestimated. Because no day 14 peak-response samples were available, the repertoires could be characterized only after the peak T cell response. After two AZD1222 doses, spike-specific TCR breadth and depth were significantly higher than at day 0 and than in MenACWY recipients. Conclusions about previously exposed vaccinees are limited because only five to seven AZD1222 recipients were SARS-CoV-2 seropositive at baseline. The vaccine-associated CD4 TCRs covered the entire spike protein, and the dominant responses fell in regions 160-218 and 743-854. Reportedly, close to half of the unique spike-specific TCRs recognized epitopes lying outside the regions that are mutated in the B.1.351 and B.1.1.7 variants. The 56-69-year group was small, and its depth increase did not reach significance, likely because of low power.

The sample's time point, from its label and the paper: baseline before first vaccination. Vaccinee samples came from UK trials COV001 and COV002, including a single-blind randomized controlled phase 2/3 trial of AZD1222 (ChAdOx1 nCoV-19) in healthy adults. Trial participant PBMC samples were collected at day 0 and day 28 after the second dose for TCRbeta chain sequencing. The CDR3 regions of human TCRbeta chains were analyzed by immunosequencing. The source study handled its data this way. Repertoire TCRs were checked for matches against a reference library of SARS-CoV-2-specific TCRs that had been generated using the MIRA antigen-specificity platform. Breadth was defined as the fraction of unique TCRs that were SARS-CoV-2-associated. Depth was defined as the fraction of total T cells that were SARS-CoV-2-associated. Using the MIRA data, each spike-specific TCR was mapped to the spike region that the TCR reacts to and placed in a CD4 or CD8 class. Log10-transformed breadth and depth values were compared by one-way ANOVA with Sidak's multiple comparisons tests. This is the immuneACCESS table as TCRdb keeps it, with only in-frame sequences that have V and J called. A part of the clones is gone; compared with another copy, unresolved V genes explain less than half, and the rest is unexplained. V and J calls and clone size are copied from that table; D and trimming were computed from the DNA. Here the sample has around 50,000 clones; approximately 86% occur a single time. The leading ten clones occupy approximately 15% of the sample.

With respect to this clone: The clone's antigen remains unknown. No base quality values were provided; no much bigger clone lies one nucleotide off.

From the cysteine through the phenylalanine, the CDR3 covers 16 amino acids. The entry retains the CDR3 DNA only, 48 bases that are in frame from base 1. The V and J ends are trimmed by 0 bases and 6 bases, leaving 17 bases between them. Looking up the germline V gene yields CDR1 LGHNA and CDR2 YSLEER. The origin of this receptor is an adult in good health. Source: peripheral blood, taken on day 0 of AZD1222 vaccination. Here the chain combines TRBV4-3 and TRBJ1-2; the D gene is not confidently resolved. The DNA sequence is TGCGCCAGCAGCCAAGATCGCCAGTCCAGGATTCATGGCTACACCTTC. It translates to CASSQDRQSRIHGYTF.